What follows are 25 T cell receptor beta chains derived from one specimen sequenced in a study of cytomegalovirus exposure and HLA in healthy donors (dated by TCRdb to about 2017). Receptor libraries were prepared by the immunoSEQ multiplex PCR assay. A mixture of 60 forward primers for TCR Vbeta segments and 13 reverse primers for TCR Jbeta segments was used in the multiplex PCR. TCRdb provides this immuneACCESS table in a form limited to in-frame rearrangements. Some clones are lacking; in checked studies, under half of them reflect an unresolved V gene, and why the rest are absent is not known. Present in this sample are over 150,000 clones, about 86% of which were seen just once. About 2% of the sample goes to the ten largest clones. Specimen: PBMCs. The receptor set was obtained from a woman aged 25 to 39 in good health and CMV-seronegative.

The genes are TRBV5-1 and TRBJ1-3; 8 bases are a match to TRBD1. Germline trimming cut 0 bases from V and 2 bases from J; bases unmatched to any gene: 4. The CDR3 covers 16 residues. Germline CDR1 is SGHRS and CDR2 is YFSETQ. The CDR3 spells CASSLVSGGPGNTIYF. Written as DNA, the CDR3 is TGCGCCAGCAGCTTGGTATCAGGGGGCCCTGGAAACACCATATATTTT.

This chain connects TRBV5-6 to TRBJ2-2; maybe TRBD2 (6 bases). Trimming stripped 3 bases from V and 8 bases from J, with 20 bases between. This CDR3 region has 16 residues. The germline V gene has CDR1 SGHDT and CDR2 YYEEEE. The CDR3 spells CASSYRDGRNRGELFF. The CDR3 coding sequence is TGTGCCAGCAGCTACCGGGACGGGAGAAACCGTGGGGAGCTGTTTTTT.

The V gene is TRBV4-2, the J gene TRBJ2-5; 10 bases agree with TRBD2. The germline V gene has CDR1 LGHNA and CDR2 YNFKEQ. The ends lost 3 bases at V and 2 bases at J; junction bases unmatched: 3. The CDR3 covers 15 residues. The CDR3 DNA follows: TGTGCCAGCAGCCAGGGGACTAGCGAGCAAGAGACCCAGTACTTC. The encoded protein is CASSQGTSEQETQYF.

V gene TRBV7-8 combines with J gene TRBJ2-4, with a tentative D call TRBD2 (7 bases). The CDR3 runs 17 residues. Germline values: CDR1 SGHVS, CDR2 FQNEAQ. The V end lost 1 base, the J end lost 4 bases, and 17 bases lay between the germline ends. The DNA for the CDR3 is TGTGCCAGCAGCTTAGGGTTGGCGGGGGCCAGTAAAAACATTCAGTACTTC. Its translation: CASSLGLAGASKNIQYF.

The sample holds a few counts of this clone. Its ends do not fully match the called genes, so a read error is possible. This sequence joins TRBV7-8 and TRBJ2-6, with D tentatively TRBD1 (5 bases). Germline loops: CDR1 SGHVS, CDR2 FQNEAQ. This CDR3 region has 15 residues. CDR3 in amino acids: CASRLGSSGANGLTF. CDR3 nucleotide sequence: TGTGCCAGCAGGTTAGGTAGCTCTGGGGCCAACGGCCTGACTTTC.

For this clone: One junction end does not reproduce the germline sequence, and a read error may be involved. This chain joins TRBV6-4 and TRBJ2-6, with D perhaps matching TRBD1 (5 bases). Germline CDR1 reads MRHNA; CDR2 reads SNTAGT. CDR3 length equals 17 residues. CDR3 in DNA: TGTGCCAGCAGTGACGCCCAGGGCGACTCTGGGGCCAACGGCCTGACTTTC. This translates into CASSDAQGDSGANGLTF.

The V call is TRBV28, the J call TRBJ1-5; 8 bases fit TRBD1. CDR1 is MDHEN and CDR2 is SYDVKM in the germline V gene. This CDR3 is 16 amino acids long. V lost 6 bases, J lost 2 bases, and 9 bases stayed unmatched. The CDR3 sequence: CASSTYGQGGNQPQHF. CDR3 DNA sequence: TGTGCCAGCAGCACCTATGGACAGGGCGGCAATCAGCCCCAGCATTTT.

V is TRBV5-8 and J is TRBJ1-2; 7 positions match TRBD1. Unmatched junction bases numbered 8, after V lost 3 bases and J lost 12 bases. The CDR3 has 12 residues. Germline CDR1 reads SGHTS; CDR2 reads YDEGEE. The CDR3 DNA sequence: TGTGCCAGCAGCTGGGGACAGACTCTGCACACCTTC. Its protein product is CASSWGQTLHTF.

V gene TRBV4-3 combines with J gene TRBJ2-7; TRBD1 agrees at 7 bases. After removal of 4 bases from V and 5 bases from J, the junction contained 11 bases not matched to a gene. The germline V gene encodes CDR1 LGHNA and CDR2 YSLEER. There are 15 residues in the CDR3. CDR3 bases: TGCGCCAGCAGCCTAGAAAAACGAGGGGGCCACGAGCAGTACTTC. This encodes CASSLEKRGGHEQYF.

The V call is TRBV11-1, the J call TRBJ2-1, with 9 bases identical to TRBD2. From germline, CDR1 is SGHAT and CDR2 FQDESV (reference sequence). The CDR3 contains 15 residues. The trim removed 5 bases at V and 2 bases at J, leaving 4 bases unmatched. CDR3 sequence (DNA): TGTGCCAGCAGCCCGGGACTAGCAACCTACAATGAGCAGTTCTTC. Translation: CASSPGLATYNEQFF.

This chain connects TRBV4-3 to TRBJ2-3, with a tentative D call TRBD2 (6 bases). The CDR3 is 15 residues long. V was pared by 2 bases and J by 3 bases, with 12 bases between. Per the germline V gene, CDR1 is LGHNA and CDR2 is YSLEER. The CDR3 bases are TGCGCCAGCAGCCAATCAAATCGGGAGACAGATACGCAGTATTTT. It is translated as CASSQSNRETDTQYF.

This clone was detected once. The chain employs TRBV19 and TRBJ2-1; 10 bases line up with TRBD1. Losses at the gene ends were 3 bases for V and 0 bases for J; bases not matched to a gene: 2. The CDR3 has 16 residues. The germline CDR1 and CDR2 sequences are LNHDA and SQIVND (reference sequence). The CDR3 region has the DNA TGTGCCAGTAGTATCGGGGACAGGGGCTCCTACAATGAGCAGTTCTTC. Protein: CASSIGDRGSYNEQFF. The complete variable domain, with remaining parts taken from reference TRBV19 and TRBJ2-1, reads DGGITQSPKYLFRKEGQNVTLSCEQNLNHDAMYWYRQDPGQGLRLIYYSQIVNDFQKGDIAEGYSVSREKKESFPLTVTSAQKNPTAFYLCASSIGDRGSYNEQFFGPGTRLTVL.

V usage is TRBV4-2 and J usage is TRBJ2-7, with a possible D match to TRBD1 (6 bases). The CDR3 has 14 amino acids. Trimming took 4 bases from V and 9 from J, leaving 19 bases between them. The germline V gene encodes CDR1 LGHNA and CDR2 YNFKEQ. The CDR3 DNA reads as TGTGCCAGCAGCCCAGTGGACAGTCCCGCGGGGCAGTACTTC. It codes for CASSPVDSPAGQYF.

The gene calls are TRBV5-1 and TRBJ1-2; 10 nucleotides line up with TRBD1. The CDR3 has 13 amino acids. J lost 8 bases, V lost 2 bases, and 3 bases had no gene match. From germline, CDR1 is SGHRS and CDR2 YFSETQ. CDR3 loop: CASSFGQGGGYTF. Here the CDR3 DNA reads TGCGCCAGCAGCTTCGGACAGGGGGGAGGCTACACCTTC.

This clone was observed a handful of times. The chain is built from TRBV6-1 and TRBJ2-7, with D maybe TRBD1 (5 bases). The V end was cut by 5 bases, the J end by 5 bases, with 10 bases between. The CDR3 loop spans 12 amino acids. The germline V gene has CDR1 MNHNS and CDR2 SASEGT. The CDR3 here is CASSSRVNEQYF. The CDR3 nucleotides are TGTGCCAGCAGTTCCAGGGTGAACGAGCAGTACTTC.

This chain joins TRBV2 and TRBJ2-5; 10 bases fit TRBD1. The CDR3 is 15 residues long. In germline, CDR1 is SNHLY, CDR2 FYNNEI. The ends lost 6 bases at V and 3 bases at J; junction bases unmatched: 7. The CDR3: CASSRDRGRKETQYF. For the CDR3, the DNA is TGTGCCAGCAGCCGGGACAGGGGTCGAAAAGAGACCCAGTACTTC.

This chain joins TRBV11-1 and TRBJ2-4, with D tentatively TRBD1 (6 bases). The CDR3 totals 14 residues. The V gene's germline CDR1 is SGHAT and CDR2 FQDESV (reference sequence). Trimming shortened V by 4 bases and J by 7 bases, and 14 bases separated the two germline ends. The CDR3 DNA is TGTGCCAGCAGCTCCTCGGACAGAGCGAACATTCAGTACTTC. Translation: CASSSSDRANIQYF.

The genes are TRBV6-6 and TRBJ2-1; D is perhaps TRBD1 (6 bases). Germline V gene sequence: CDR1 MNHNY, CDR2 SVGAGI (reference sequence). The V and J ends lost 5 bases and 2 bases respectively, with 10 bases between them. The CDR3 runs 14 residues. The CDR3 region is CASSPTGPYNEQFF. CDR3 coding DNA: TGTGCCAGCAGTCCGACAGGCCCCTACAATGAGCAGTTCTTC.

The J gene is TRBJ1-2, the V gene TRBV28; maybe TRBD1 (6 bases). CDR3 length: 15 residues. Trimming removed 6 bases at V and 5 bases at J, with 19 bases between. The germline gives CDR1 MDHEN, CDR2 SYDVKM. The CDR3 DNA sequence: TGTGCCAGCAGCCGCCCGGACAGTCCTCTTTATGGCTACACCTTC. It encodes CASSRPDSPLYGYTF.

This clone is a singleton in its sample. V is TRBV14 and J is TRBJ2-1; tentative D call: TRBD2 (6 bases). The V end was cut by 7 bases, the J end by 8 bases, with 9 bases between. The CDR3 sequence is 11 residues long. Germline V CDR1 and CDR2: SGHDN, FVKESK. The CDR3 DNA reads as TGTGCCAGCACCGGGGGTGATGAGCAGTTCTTC. Protein sequence: CASTGGDEQFF.

The gene calls are TRBV27 and TRBJ1-2; D uncertain. Germline CDR1 is MNHEY and CDR2 is SMNVEV (reference sequence). The CDR3 covers 15 residues. Trimming removed 0 bases at V and 6 bases at J, with 14 bases between. CDR3 DNA sequence: TGTGCCAGCAGTTTATCCCCGACGGGGAGTAATGGCTACACCTTC. This gives the protein CASSLSPTGSNGYTF.

This chain links TRBV27 with TRBJ2-7, with D maybe TRBD2 (6 bases). In germline, CDR1 is MNHEY, CDR2 SMNVEV (reference sequence). Between the trimmed V and J ends, which lost 5 bases and 1 base, there was a span of 18 bases. This CDR3 contains 16 residues. CDR3 region: CASSPYPRTTSYEQYF. The CDR3 nucleotides are TGTGCCAGCAGTCCTTACCCCCGGACTACTTCCTACGAGCAGTACTTC.

This clone is a singleton in its sample. The rearrangement joins TRBV6-5 to TRBJ1-2; 8 nucleotides align to TRBD1. Germline trimming cut 0 bases from V and 8 bases from J; bases unmatched to any gene: 8. The V gene's germline CDR1 is MNHEY and CDR2 SVGAGI. This CDR3 is built from 15 residues. CDR3 region: CASSYSMTGEGGYTF. The CDR3 DNA reads as TGTGCCAGCAGTTACTCAATGACAGGGGAGGGAGGCTACACCTTC.

This clone was seen a single time. The genes are TRBV5-1 and TRBJ2-1; TRBD1 matches 9 bases. CDR1 is SGHRS, CDR2 YFSETQ, per germline. The CDR3 length is 15 residues. Trimming removed 4 bases from V and 5 bases from J; junction bases left unmatched: 7. The CDR3 nucleotides are TGCGCCAGCAGCGGAGGGGACAGGGATAACAATGAGCAGTTCTTC. Its translation: CASSGGDRDNNEQFF.

V gene TRBV20-1 combines with J gene TRBJ2-1; TRBD2 matches 7 bases. The ends lost 5 bases at V and 8 bases at J; junction bases unmatched: 3. The CDR3 covers 11 residues. Germline values: CDR1 DFQATT, CDR2 SNEGSKA (reference sequence). The CDR3 region has the DNA TGCAGTGCTTGGGGGGGGGATGAGCAGTTCTTC. Protein sequence: CSAWGGDEQFF.